A single T cell receptor (beta chain) is shown here with its context. Its antigen is unknown. The entry originates in a study of T cell responses to AZD1222 COVID-19 vaccine. Study outcomes and limitations: Repertoires were obtained solely post-peak T cell response. The study identified only five or six AZD1222 recipients as seropositive at baseline. Among the donors, most were white British and more were female, and clonal diversity was possibly underestimated.

Data came from immunoSEQ multiplex PCR; TCRdb stores just in-frame clones and leaves some out. The sample has approximately 73,000 clones; roughly 80% are singletons. V lost 5 bases and J lost 9, with 22 bases in between. The CDR3 contains 15 residues. Germline V gene sequence: CDR1 MNHEY, CDR2 SVGEGT. The sequence derives from an adult in good health. The chain couples TRBV6-2 or TRBV6-3 to TRBJ1-2; tentatively, D is TRBD1 (5 bases). This specimen consisted of peripheral blood, obtained on day 0 of AZD1222 vaccination. CDR3 bases: TGTGCCAGCAGTGGCCCGCAGGGACCTACATCCCGCTACACCTTC. Amino acids: CASSGPQGPTSRYTF.